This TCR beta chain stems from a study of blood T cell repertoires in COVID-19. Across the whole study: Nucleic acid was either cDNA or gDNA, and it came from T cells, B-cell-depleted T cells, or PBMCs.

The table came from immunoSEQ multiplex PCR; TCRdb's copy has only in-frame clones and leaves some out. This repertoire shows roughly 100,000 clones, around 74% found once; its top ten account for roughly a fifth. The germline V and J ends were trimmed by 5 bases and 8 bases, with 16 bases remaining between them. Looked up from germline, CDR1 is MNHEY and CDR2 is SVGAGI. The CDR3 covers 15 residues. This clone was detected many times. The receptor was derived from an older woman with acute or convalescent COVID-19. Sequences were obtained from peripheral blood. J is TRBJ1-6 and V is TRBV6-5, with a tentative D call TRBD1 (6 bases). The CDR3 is CASSQNDQGHSPLHF. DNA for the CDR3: TGTGCCAGCAGTCAAAACGACCAGGGGCATTCACCCCTCCACTTT.